This T cell receptor beta chain is drawn from a study of blood T cell repertoires in COVID-19. Study overall: COVID-19 samples from acute and convalescent phases originated in the United States, Italy and Spain. The cDNA or gDNA used as material had been derived from T cells, B-cell-depleted T cells, or PBMCs.

Looked up from germline, CDR1 is SNHLY and CDR2 is FYNNEI. The CDR3 consists of 15 residues. V shed 8 bases and J 0 bases; nucleotides not matched to a gene: 4. Per the original methods: Using reference gene primer amplification, nucleated cell counts were estimated. Profiling relied on immunoSEQ multiplex PCR, and the TCRdb table lists in-frame clones only, not all of them. That table supplies the V and J calls and clone size; D and trimming were determined from the DNA. The sample holds 150,000 to 200,000 clones; less than 85% are singletons and the top ten take roughly 3%. The receptor was isolated from a human donor with acute or convalescent COVID-19. The donor label of this sample is uncertain. The chain employs TRBV2 and TRBJ1-6, with 7 positions matching TRBD1. The sequencing input was peripheral blood. The CDR3 reads CASGTASSYNSPLHF. The CDR3 DNA reads as TGTGCCAGCGGGACAGCCAGCTCCTATAATTCACCCCTCCACTTT.